The rows below give T cell receptor beta chains drawn from one sample of a study of blood T cell repertoires in COVID-19. Profiled with immunoSEQ multiplex PCR; TCRdb holds only in-frame clones, not every one. The table lists about 170,000 clones, 82% of them singletons. The sequenced material came from peripheral blood. These receptors were collected from a woman aged 70-85 years with acute or convalescent COVID-19. The CDR3 runs from the conserved cysteine through the conserved F or W.

j_call v_call cdr3_aa
TRBJ2-3 TRBV24-1 CATSLAGAEDTQYF
TRBJ1-1 TRBV21-1 CASAYHQVSMNTEAFF
TRBJ1-6 TRBV6-1 CASSDPGRDSPLHF
TRBJ2-3 TRBV7-9 CASSLNPLADTQYF
TRBJ1-5 TRBV19 CASSTLRDRGPHQPQHF
TRBJ1-2 TRBV27 CASRGQGGLYGYTF
TRBJ2-2 TRBV7-9 CASSSYGRAVTGELFF
TRBJ2-3 TRBV12-3/TRBV12-4 CASSLGREDTQYF
TRBJ1-1 TRBV6-5 CASRKEGVLNTEAFF
TRBJ1-5 TRBV15 CATSSYAGTVINQPQHF